This T cell receptor beta chain emerged from a study of T cells in Graves' hyperthyroidism and ophthalmopathy. Uncontrolled infection, other autoimmune disease, pregnancy or lactation disqualified patients from enrolment. Every diagnosis used clinical symptoms, serum thyroxine and TRAb, thyroid ultrasound and orbital computed tomography. Amplified TCR beta CDR3 regions derived from RNA transcripts. HTBI primers were employed in a first-round RT-PCR of the TCR CDR3. MiXCR, applied by TCRdb to the multiplex PCR reads, yields one record per CDR3 protein. The data hold over 700,000 distinct CDR3 sequences, with around 39% observed a single time. This clonotype was picked up a small number of times. The CDR3 contains 16 residues. V dropped 5 bases and J dropped 2; count of bases not matched to a gene: 8. Germline V CDR1 and CDR2: SGHTA, FQGNSA.

The source of this sequence is a man between 18 and 35 years old with Graves' hyperthyroidism. The rearrangement uses TRBV7-2 and TRBJ2-7; TRBD1 agrees at 11 bases. Material for sequencing was blood. In DNA, the CDR3 is TGTGCCAGCAGCCTGCAAGGACAGGGGGCGACCTACGAGCAGTACTTC. Translated: CASSLQGQGATYEQYF.